These T cell receptor beta chains were read from a single sample in a study of CD8+CD57+ T cells in acquired aplastic anemia. TCRdb processed the reads anew with MiXCR; each CDR3 protein has one entry. The table has 350,000 to 450,000 distinct CDR3 sequences, 55% to 70% seen once. Sequenced input: sorted CD4+, CD8+, or CD8+CD57+ T cells (not recorded which) from PBMCs. The receptors come from a human donor in good health, serving as a control. Both conserved end residues are part of each CDR3. The D gene is left open where the match is weak. Only part of the rows carry a size: once, few, many, or a class if the clone is expanded.

D gene	clone size	J gene	V gene	CDR3 protein	CDR3 DNA
.	.	TRBJ2-3	TRBV7-9	CASSQGLVDTETQYF	TGCGCCAGCAGCCAAGGTCTAGTTGACACAGAGACGCAGTATTTT
.	many	TRBJ1-2	TRBV12-3/TRBV12-4	CASSPDGTNGGYTF	TGTGCCAGCAGTCCGGACGGGACGAATGGTGGCTACACCTTC
.	few	TRBJ1-2	TRBV2	CASSELGGQAGYTF	TGTGCCAGCAGTGAATTAGGGGGGCAGGCTGGCTACACCTTC
.	.	TRBJ2-2	TRBV2	CHRIPQGGTTGELFF	TGTCACAGAATTCCTCAAGGTGGTACCACCGGGGAGCTGTTTTTT
.	.	TRBJ2-5	TRBV19	CASNAGRLETQYF	TGTGCCAGTAATGCAGGACGGCTCGAGACCCAGTACTTC
.	many	TRBJ2-3	TRBV5-8	CASSLQGIGTDTQYF	TGTGCCAGCAGCTTGCAGGGAATAGGCACAGATACGCAGTATTTT
.	few	TRBJ2-5	TRBV24-1	CATSDLRAEETQYF	TGTGCCACCAGTGATTTAAGAGCCGAAGAGACCCAGTACTTC
.	.	TRBJ2-3	TRBV12-5	CASGLAPNTDTQYF	TGTGCTAGTGGTTTGGCCCCCAACACAGATACGCAGTATTTT
TRBD1	.	TRBJ1-2	TRBV5-1	CASSLWTGLGGYTF	TGTGCCAGCAGCTTATGGACAGGGCTGGGAGGCTACACCTTC
TRBD1	few	TRBJ1-2	TRBV20-1	CSTRTGDGYTF	TGCAGTACGAGGACAGGGGATGGCTACACCTTC
.	.	TRBJ2-1	TRBV7-9	CASSLMVFSHEQFF	TGTGCCAGCAGCTTAATGGTATTCTCCCATGAGCAGTTCTTC
.	once	TRBJ1-5	TRBV7-9	CASGRSINRGHHF	TGTGCCAGCGGCAGGAGCATCAATCGGGGCCATCATTTT
.	.	TRBJ2-7	TRBV10-3	CAISDGAADELYF	TGTGCCATCAGTGACGGGGCGGCTGACGAGCTGTACTTC
TRBD2	.	TRBJ2-4	TRBV19	CASSGGRAGGRNIQYF	TGTGCCAGTAGTGGGGGAAGAGCGGGGGGGAGAAACATTCAGTACTTC
.	.	TRBJ1-6	TRBV5-8	CASSLAGRGSPLHF	TGTGCCAGCAGCTTGGCAGGGAGAGGTTCACCCCTCCACTTT
.	many	TRBJ2-1	TRBV20-1	CSARAGTTSPNEQFF	TGCAGTGCTAGAGCCGGGACCACCAGTCCTAATGAGCAGTTCTTC
TRBD1	.	TRBJ1-5	TRBV9	CASSVVTGDLTLHF	TGTGCCAGCAGCGTCGTGACAGGGGATCTAACTCTGCATTTT
.	.	TRBJ1-2	TRBV10-3	CATIDRNNYGYTF	TGTGCCACTATAGACAGGAACAACTATGGCTACACCTTC
.	once	TRBJ1-2	TRBV20-1	CSAREPPLHSF	TGCAGTGCTAGAGAGCCACCCCTCCACTCCTTC
.	.	TRBJ1-1	TRBV10-1	CASSDLGVNSEAFF	TGCGCCAGCAGCGACTTGGGGGTCAACTCTGAAGCTTTCTTT
.	.	TRBJ2-3	TRBV12-3/TRBV12-4	CASSSPRDSAQDTQYF	TGTGCCAGCAGTTCCCCTCGTGACAGTGCCCAAGATACGCAGTATTTT
TRBD1	.	TRBJ2-3	TRBV10-3	CAVRAGGPDTQYF	TGTGCCGTCCGGGCAGGGGGACCAGATACGCAGTATTTT
.	many	TRBJ2-2	TRBV12-5	CASARIQGSGGELFF	TGTGCTAGTGCCAGGATACAGGGATCGGGCGGGGAGCTGTTTTTT
.	many	TRBJ2-7	TRBV25-1	CASSEGVTAYEQYF	TGTGCCAGCAGTGAAGGAGTGACAGCATACGAGCAGTACTTC
TRBD1	many	TRBJ1-2	TRBV24-1	CATSGPGQGNYGYTF	TGTGCCACCAGTGGTCCGGGACAGGGAAACTATGGCTACACCTTC
.	.	TRBJ1-4	TRBV9	CASSGTRGWVQKLFF	TGTGCCAGCAGCGGAACCAGGGGCTGGGTGCAAAAACTGTTTTTT